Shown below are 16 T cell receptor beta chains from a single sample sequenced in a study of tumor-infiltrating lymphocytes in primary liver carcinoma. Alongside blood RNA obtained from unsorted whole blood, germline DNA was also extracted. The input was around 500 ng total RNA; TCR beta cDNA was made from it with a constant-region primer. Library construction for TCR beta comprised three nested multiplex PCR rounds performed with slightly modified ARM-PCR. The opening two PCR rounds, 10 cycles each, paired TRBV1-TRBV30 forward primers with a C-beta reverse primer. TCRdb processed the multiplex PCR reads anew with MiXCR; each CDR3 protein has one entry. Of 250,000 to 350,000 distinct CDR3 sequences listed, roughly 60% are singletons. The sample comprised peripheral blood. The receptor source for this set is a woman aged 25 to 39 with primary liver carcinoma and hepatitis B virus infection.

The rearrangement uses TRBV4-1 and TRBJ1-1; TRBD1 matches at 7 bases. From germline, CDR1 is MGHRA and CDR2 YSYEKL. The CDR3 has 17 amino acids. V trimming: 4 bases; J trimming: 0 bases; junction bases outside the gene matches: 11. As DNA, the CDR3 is TGCGCCAGCAGCCGTCTTCCCGGGACAGCTGTGAACACTGAAGCTTTCTTT. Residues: CASSRLPGTAVNTEAFF.

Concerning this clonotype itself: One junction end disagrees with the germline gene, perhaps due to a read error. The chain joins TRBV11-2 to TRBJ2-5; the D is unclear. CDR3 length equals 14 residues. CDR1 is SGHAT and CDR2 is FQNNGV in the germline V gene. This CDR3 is CASCSRPRKETQYF. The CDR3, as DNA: TGTGCCAGCTGCTCCCGACCAAGGAAAGAGACTCAGTACTTC.

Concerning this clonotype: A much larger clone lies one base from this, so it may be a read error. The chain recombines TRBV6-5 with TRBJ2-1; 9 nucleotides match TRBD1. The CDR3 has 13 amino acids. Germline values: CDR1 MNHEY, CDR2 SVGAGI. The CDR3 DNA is TGTGCCAGCAGGCGACAGGGGGGGAATGAGCAGTCCTTC. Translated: CASRRQGGNEQSF.

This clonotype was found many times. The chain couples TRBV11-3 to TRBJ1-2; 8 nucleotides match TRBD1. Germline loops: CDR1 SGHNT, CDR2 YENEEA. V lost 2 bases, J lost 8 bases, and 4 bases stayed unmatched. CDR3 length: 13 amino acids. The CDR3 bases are TGTGCCAGCAGCTTACAGGGGGCCAGAGGCTACACCTTC. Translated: CASSLQGARGYTF.

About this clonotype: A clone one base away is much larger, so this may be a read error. The CDR3 DNA reads as TGCAGCGTTCGGGGGACAGGGTTCCAAGAGACCCAGTACTTC. Its protein product is CSVRGTGFQETQYF. V is TRBV29-1 and J is TRBJ2-5; 9 bases align to TRBD1. The CDR3 consists of 14 residues. In germline, CDR1 is SQVTM, CDR2 ANQGSEA. Trimming at V came to 5 bases and at J to 1 base, leaving 5 bases not matched to a gene.

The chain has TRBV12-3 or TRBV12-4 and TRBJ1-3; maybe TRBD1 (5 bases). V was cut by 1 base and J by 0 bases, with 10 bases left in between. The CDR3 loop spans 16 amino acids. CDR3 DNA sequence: TGTGCCAGCAGTTTAGAAGGGGCGAGCTCTGGAAACACCATATATTTT. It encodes CASSLEGASSGNTIYF.

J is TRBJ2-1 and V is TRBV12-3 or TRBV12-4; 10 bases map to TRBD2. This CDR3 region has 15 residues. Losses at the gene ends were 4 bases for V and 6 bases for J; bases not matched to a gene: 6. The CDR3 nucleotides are TGTGCCAGCAGTTCGGCTAGCGGGAGAGGCAATGAGCAGTTCTTC. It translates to CASSSASGRGNEQFF.

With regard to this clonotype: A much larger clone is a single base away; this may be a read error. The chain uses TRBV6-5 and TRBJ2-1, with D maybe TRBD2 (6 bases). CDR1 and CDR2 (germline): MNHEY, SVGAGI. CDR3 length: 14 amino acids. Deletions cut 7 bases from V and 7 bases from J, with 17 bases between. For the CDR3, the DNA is TGTGCCAGCACCCCTGCGTTAGCGGCAAATGAGCAGTTCTTC. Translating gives CASTPALAANEQFF.

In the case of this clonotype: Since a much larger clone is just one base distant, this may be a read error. Here the CDR3 reads CASSLQGRGTDMQYF. CDR3 DNA: TGCGCCAGCAGCCTACAGGGAAGGGGCACAGATATGCAGTATTTT. The chain joins TRBV4-3 to TRBJ2-3, with D perhaps TRBD1 (6 bases). CDR3 size: 15 residues. Per germline, CDR1 LGHNA and CDR2 YSLEER.

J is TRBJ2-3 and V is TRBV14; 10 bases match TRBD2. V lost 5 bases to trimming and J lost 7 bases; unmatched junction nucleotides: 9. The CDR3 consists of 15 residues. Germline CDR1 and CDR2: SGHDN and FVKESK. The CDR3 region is CASSRLAGNAYTQYF. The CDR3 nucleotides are TGTGCCAGCAGCAGACTAGCGGGCAACGCGTATACGCAGTATTTT.

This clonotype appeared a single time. The CDR3 coding sequence is TGTGCCAGCTGGGGAGCGGGAGTGTCCTACGAGCAGTACTTC. Its translation: CASWGAGVSYEQYF. This chain uses TRBV28 with TRBJ2-7; 8 nucleotides match TRBD2. Per germline, CDR1 MDHEN and CDR2 SYDVKM. V lost 8 bases, J lost 1 base, and 7 bases stayed unmatched. The CDR3 runs to 14 residues.

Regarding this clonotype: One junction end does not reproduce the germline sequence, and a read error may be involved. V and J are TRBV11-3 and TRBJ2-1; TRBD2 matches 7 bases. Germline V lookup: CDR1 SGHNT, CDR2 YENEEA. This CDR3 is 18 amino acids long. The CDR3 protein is CVSSLEGLLGLSYSKQFF. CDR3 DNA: TGTGTCAGCAGCTTAGAGGGACTATTGGGCCTCTCCTACAGTAAGCAGTTCTTC.

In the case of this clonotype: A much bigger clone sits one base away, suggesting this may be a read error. This CDR3 reads CASSSLGGVNQPKHF. CDR3 nucleotide sequence: TGTGCCAGCAGTTCACTAGGAGGGGTCAATCAGCCCAAGCATTTT. V is TRBV6-2 or TRBV6-3 and J is TRBJ1-5; weak D call: TRBD1 (5 bases). Germline lookup yields CDR1 MNHEY and CDR2 SVGEGT. This CDR3 is built from 15 residues.

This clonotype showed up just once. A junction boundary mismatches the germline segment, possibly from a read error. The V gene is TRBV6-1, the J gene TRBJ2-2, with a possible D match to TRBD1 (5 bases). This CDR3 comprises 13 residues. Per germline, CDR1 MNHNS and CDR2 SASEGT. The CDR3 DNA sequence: TGTGTCAGCAGTAAGGACATTACTCGGGAGCTGTTTTTT. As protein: CVSSKDITRELFF.

The CDR3 loop reads CASSLVLAGASPAYEQYF. The DNA for the CDR3 is TGTGCCAGCAGCTTAGTTCTAGCGGGAGCTTCCCCTGCCTACGAGCAGTACTTC. The gene calls are TRBV7-8 and TRBJ2-7; 10 bases are a match to TRBD2. The CDR3 runs 18 residues. J was trimmed by 2 bases and V by 1 base; bases with no gene match: 11. Germline CDR1 is SGHVS and CDR2 is FQNEAQ.

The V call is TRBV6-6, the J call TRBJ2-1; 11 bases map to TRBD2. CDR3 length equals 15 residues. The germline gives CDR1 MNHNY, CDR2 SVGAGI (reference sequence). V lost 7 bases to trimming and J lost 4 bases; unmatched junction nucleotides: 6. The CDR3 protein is CASMVAGGEYNEQFF. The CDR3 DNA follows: TGTGCCAGCATGGTAGCGGGAGGGGAGTACAATGAGCAGTTCTTC.